This T cell receptor (beta chain) was obtained from a study of cytomegalovirus exposure and HLA in healthy donors. About the study: Researchers previously reported finding some 110 million unique TCR beta sequences from 170 million or so T cells.

Points on this clone: Its antigen is unknown.

From germline, CDR1 is LGHNA and CDR2 YSLEER. V lost 4 bases to trimming and J lost 6 bases; unmatched junction nucleotides: 11. There are 15 residues in the CDR3. Findings and limits, study-wide: Exclusion as indistinguishable affected some V segments, including TRBV6-2 and TRBV6-3. Follow-up analysis seemed to connect common viral pathogens with several of the most significant clusters identified. One later analysis reportedly identified an Asian-associated ancestry cluster that showed fewer N-insertions than the roughly 700-donor mean.

The PCR employed 60 Vbeta primers together with 13 Jbeta primers. The protocol was immunoSEQ multiplex PCR, while the TCRdb copy is restricted to in-frame clones and leaves out a portion. The sample includes some 150,000 clones, under 90% of them seen just once. The sequence was collected from a man under 40 in good health and CMV-seronegative. Sequenced sample: PBMCs. This sequence joins TRBV4-3 and TRBJ1-2, with 7 bases identical to TRBD1. CDR3 sequence (DNA): TGCGCCAGCAGCCCCCGACAGGGAGCGTCTGATGGCTACACCTTC. It specifies CASSPRQGASDGYTF.